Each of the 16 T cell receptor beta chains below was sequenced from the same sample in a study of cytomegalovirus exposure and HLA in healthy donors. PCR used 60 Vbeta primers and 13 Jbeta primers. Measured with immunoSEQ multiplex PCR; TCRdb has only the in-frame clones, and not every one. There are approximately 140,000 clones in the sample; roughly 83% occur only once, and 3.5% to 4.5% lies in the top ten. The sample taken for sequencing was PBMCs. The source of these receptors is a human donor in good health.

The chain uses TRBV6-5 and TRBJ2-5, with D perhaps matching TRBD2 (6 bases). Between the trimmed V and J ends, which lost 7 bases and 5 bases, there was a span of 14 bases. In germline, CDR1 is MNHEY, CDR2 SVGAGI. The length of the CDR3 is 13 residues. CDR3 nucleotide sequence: TGTGCCAGCACCCGACTAGGAGGGGAGACCCAGTACTTC. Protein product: CASTRLGGETQYF.

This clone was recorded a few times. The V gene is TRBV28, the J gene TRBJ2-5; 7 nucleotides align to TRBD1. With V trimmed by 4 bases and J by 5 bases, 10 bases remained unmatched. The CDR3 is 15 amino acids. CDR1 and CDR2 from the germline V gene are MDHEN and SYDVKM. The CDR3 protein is CASSSRTGRAETQYF. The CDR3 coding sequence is TGTGCCAGCAGTTCGCGGACAGGAAGGGCCGAGACCCAGTACTTC.

The CDR3 here is CASSLGFDRTQGNEQYF. CDR3 coding DNA: TGTGCCAGCAGCTTAGGGTTTGACAGGACTCAGGGGAACGAGCAGTACTTC. The gene calls are TRBV5-4 and TRBJ2-7; a weak D match, TRBD1 (6 bases). Germline-derived CDR1 and CDR2 are SGHNT and YYREEE (reference sequence). The V end lost 2 bases, the J end lost 5 bases, and 23 bases lay between the germline ends. This CDR3 comprises 17 residues.

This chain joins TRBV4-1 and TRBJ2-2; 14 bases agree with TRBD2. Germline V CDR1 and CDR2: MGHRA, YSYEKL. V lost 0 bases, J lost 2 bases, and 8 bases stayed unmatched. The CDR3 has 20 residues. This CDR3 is CASSQDRETSGRANTGELFF. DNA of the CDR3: TGCGCCAGCAGCCAAGATAGAGAGACTAGCGGGAGGGCAAACACCGGGGAGCTGTTTTTT.

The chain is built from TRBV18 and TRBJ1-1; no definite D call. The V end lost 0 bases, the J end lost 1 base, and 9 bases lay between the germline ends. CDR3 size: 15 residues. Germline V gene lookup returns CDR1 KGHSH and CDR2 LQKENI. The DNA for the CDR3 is TGTGCCAGCTCACCACCGGAGGGCACGAACACTGAAGCTTTCTTT. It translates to CASSPPEGTNTEAFF.

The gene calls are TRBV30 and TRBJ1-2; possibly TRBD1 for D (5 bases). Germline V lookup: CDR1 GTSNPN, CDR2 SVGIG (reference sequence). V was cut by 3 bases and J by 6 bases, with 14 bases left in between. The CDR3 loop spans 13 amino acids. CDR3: CAWSSFAGHGYTF. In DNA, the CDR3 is TGTGCCTGGAGCTCGTTCGCGGGGCATGGCTACACCTTC. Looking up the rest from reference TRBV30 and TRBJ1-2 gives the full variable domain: SQTIHQWPATLVQPVGSPLSLECTVEGTSNPNLYWYRQAAGRGLQLLFYSVGIGQISSEVPQNLSASRPQDRQFILSSKKLLLSDSGFYLCAWSSFAGHGYTFGSGTRLTVV.

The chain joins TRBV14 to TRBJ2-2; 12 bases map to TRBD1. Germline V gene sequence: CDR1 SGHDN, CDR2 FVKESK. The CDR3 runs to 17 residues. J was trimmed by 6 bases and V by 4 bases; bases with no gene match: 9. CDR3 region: CASSPGTGGASAGELFF. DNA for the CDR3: TGTGCCAGCAGCCCCGGGACAGGGGGCGCTTCGGCCGGGGAGCTGTTTTTT.

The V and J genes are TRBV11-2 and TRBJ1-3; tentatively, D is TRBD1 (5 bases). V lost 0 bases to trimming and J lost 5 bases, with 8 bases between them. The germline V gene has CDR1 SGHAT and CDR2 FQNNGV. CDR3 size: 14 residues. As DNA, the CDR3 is TGTGCCAGCAGCTTAGAGGGGGGGAGAAACACCATATATTTT. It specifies CASSLEGGRNTIYF.

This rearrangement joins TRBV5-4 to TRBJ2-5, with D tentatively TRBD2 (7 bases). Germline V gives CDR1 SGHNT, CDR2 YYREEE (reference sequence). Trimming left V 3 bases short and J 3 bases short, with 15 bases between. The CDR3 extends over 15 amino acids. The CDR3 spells CASSSKQGGEETQYF. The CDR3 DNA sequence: TGTGCCAGCAGCTCAAAACAGGGAGGGGAAGAGACCCAGTACTTC.

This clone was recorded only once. CDR3 bases: TGCGCCAGCAGCCAAGTAGTGGGCGGGAGTGACTCCTACGAGCAGTACTTC. It is translated as CASSQVVGGSDSYEQYF. The chain combines TRBV4-3 with TRBJ2-7, with 7 bases matching TRBD2. The germline V gene encodes CDR1 LGHNA and CDR2 YSLEER. The V segment lost 1 base and the J segment 0 bases; nucleotides outside the gene matches: 9. This CDR3 region has 17 residues.

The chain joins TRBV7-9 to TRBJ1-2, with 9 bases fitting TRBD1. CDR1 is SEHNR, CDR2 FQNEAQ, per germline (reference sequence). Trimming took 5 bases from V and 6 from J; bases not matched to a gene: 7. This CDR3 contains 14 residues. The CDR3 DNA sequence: TGTGCCAGCAGCCCCGGGACAGGGTTAGATGGCTACACCTTC. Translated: CASSPGTGLDGYTF.

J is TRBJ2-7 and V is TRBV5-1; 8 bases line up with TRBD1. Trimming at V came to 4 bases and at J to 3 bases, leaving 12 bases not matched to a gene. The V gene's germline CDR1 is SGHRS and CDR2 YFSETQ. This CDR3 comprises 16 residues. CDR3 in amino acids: CASSPGQGRLNYEQYF. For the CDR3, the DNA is TGCGCCAGCAGCCCCGGACAGGGCCGTTTGAACTACGAGCAGTACTTC.

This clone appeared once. CDR3 DNA: TGTGCCAGCGGCGACACAGGGGACACTGAAGCTTTCTTT. This sequence encodes CASGDTGDTEAFF. This chain links TRBV7-2 with TRBJ1-1, with TRBD1 matching 7 bases. The CDR3 is 13 residues long. Germline values: CDR1 SGHTA, CDR2 FQGNSA. With 8 bases clipped from V and 3 bases from J, the junction kept 6 bases outside the gene matches.

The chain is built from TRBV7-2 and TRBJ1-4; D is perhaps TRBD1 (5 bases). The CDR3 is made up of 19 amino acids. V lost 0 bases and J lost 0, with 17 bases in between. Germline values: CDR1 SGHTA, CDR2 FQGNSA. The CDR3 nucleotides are TGTGCCAGCAGCTTAGCTCCCCTCCGGGGGTCGGCAACTAATGAAAAACTGTTTTTT. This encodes CASSLAPLRGSATNEKLFF. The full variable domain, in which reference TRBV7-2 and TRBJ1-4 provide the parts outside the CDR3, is GAGVSQSPSNKVTEKGKDVELRCDPISGHTALYWYRQSLGQGLEFLIYFQGNSAPDKSGLPSDRFSAERTGGSVSTLTIQRTQQEDSAVYLCASSLAPLRGSATNEKLFFGSGTQLSVL.

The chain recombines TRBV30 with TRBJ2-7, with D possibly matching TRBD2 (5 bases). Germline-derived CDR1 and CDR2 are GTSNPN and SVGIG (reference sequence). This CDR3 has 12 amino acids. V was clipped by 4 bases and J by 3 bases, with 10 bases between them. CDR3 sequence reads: CAWNPGDYEQYF. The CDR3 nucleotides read TGTGCCTGGAACCCCGGGGACTACGAGCAGTACTTC.

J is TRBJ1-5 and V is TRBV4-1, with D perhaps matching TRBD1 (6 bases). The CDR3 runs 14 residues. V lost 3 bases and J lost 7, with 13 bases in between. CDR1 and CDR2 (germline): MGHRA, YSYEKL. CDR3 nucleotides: TGCGCCAGCAGCCAGACCCCGGGGGGCCAGCCCCAGCATTTT. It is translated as CASSQTPGGQPQHF.